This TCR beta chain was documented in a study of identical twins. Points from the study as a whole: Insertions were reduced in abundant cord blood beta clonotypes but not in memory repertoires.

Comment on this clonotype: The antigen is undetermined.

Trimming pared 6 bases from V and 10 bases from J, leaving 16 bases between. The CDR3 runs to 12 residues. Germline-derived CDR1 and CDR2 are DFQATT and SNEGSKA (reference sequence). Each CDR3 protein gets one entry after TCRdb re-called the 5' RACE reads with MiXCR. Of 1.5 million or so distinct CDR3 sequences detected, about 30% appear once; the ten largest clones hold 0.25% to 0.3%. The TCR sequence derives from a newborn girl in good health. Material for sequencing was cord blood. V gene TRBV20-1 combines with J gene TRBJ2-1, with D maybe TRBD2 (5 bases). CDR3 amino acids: CSASRRASEQFF. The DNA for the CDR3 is TGCAGTGCCAGTCGGCGGGCTAGCGAGCAGTTCTTC.